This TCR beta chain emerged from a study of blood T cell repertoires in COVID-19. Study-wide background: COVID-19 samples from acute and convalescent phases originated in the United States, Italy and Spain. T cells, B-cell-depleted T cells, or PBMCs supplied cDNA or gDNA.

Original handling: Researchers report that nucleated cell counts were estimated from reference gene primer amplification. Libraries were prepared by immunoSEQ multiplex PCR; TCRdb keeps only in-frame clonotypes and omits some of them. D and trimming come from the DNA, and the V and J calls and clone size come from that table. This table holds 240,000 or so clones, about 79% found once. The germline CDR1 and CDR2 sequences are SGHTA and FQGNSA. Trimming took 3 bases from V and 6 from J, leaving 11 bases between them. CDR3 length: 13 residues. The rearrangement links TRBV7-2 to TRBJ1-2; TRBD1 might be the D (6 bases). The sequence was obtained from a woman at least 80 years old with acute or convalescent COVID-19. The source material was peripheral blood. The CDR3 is CASSFRGPDGYTF. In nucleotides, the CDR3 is TGTGCCAGCAGCTTCAGGGGTCCCGATGGCTACACCTTC.